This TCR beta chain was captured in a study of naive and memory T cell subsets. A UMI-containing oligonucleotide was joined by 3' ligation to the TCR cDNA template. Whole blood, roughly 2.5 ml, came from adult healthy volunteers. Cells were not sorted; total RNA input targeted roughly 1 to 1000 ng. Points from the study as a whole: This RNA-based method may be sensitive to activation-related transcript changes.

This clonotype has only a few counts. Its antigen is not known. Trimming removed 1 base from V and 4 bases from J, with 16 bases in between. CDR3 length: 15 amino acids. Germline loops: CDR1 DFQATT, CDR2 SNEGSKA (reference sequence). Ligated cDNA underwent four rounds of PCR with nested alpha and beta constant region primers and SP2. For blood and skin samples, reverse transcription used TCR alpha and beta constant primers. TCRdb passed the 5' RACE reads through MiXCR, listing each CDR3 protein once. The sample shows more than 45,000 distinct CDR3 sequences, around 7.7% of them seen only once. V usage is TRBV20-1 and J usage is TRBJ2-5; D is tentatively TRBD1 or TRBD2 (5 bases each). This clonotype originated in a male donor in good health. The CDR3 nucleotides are TGCAGTGCTAGAGGAGCAGGGAGAACCACAGAGACCCAGTACTTC. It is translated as CSARGAGRTTETQYF.